A single sample gave rise to the 5 T cell receptor beta chains below, sequenced in a study of Ad26.COV2.S vaccination and SARS-CoV-2 variants. Sequencing used immunoSEQ multiplex PCR; TCRdb keeps in-frame clones, though not all of them. Counted here are 350,000 to 450,000 clones, 92% occurring once; the ten biggest clones make up 3.9%. The sample here was peripheral blood, taken after recovery from COVID-19. These receptors were obtained from a human donor who had recovered from COVID-19.

V is TRBV5-1 and J is TRBJ1-5, with D tentatively TRBD1 (5 bases). The germline V gene encodes CDR1 SGHRS and CDR2 YFSETQ. The CDR3 loop spans 14 amino acids. Trimming took 4 bases from V and 7 from J, leaving 15 bases between them. CDR3 amino acids: CASSRRQGSQPQHF. CDR3 coding DNA: TGCGCCAGCAGCAGGAGGCAGGGCAGCCAGCCCCAGCATTTT.

CDR3 bases: TGTGCCAGCAGCCTAACAGCGAACACCGGGGAGCTGTTTTTT. Translated: CASSLTANTGELFF. The chain recombines TRBV14 with TRBJ2-2; D uncertain. Germline CDR1 reads SGHDN; CDR2 reads FVKESK. The V gene lost 4 bases and the J gene lost 0 bases, with 6 bases spanning the gap. The CDR3 consists of 14 residues.

The chain combines TRBV7-9 with TRBJ2-4; 10 bases agree with TRBD1. The CDR3 sequence is 15 residues long. Germline V gives CDR1 SEHNR, CDR2 FQNEAQ (reference sequence). J gave up 3 bases and V 8 bases, and 7 bases lay outside the gene matches. DNA for the CDR3: TGTGCCAGCGAAGGACAGGGGGAGGACAAAAACATTCAGTACTTC. Its translation is CASEGQGEDKNIQYF.

Remarks on this clone: Additional DNA sequences in this sample encode the identical CDR3. The V gene is TRBV5-1, the J gene TRBJ1-2; possible D gene TRBD1, 6 bases. The CDR3 length is 13 residues. Per germline, CDR1 SGHRS and CDR2 YFSETQ. Trimming cost V 0 bases and J 4 bases, with 7 bases left between them. In DNA, the CDR3 is TGCGCCAGCAGCTTGGAGGGGGGCTATGGCTACACCTTC. Amino acids: CASSLEGGYGYTF. The full variable domain, rest sourced from reference TRBV5-1 and TRBJ1-2, is KAGVTQTPRYLIKTRGQQVTLSCSPISGHRSVSWYQQTPGQGLQFLFEYFSETQRNKGNFPGRFSGRQFSNSRSEMNVSTLELGDSALYLCASSLEGGYGYTFGSGTRLTVV.

Points on this clone: The same CDR3 can be traced to other DNA sequences in this sample. The rearrangement joins TRBV11-2 to TRBJ2-7; D gene ambiguous. This CDR3 comprises 13 residues. From germline, CDR1 is SGHAT and CDR2 FQNNGV. V shed 1 base and J shed 3 bases, with 7 bases lying between them. DNA for the CDR3: TGTGCCAGCAGCTTAGGACGGAGCTACGAGCAGTACTTC. As protein: CASSLGRSYEQYF.